These 14 T cell receptor beta chains share one sample of origin, sequenced in a study of blood T cell repertoires in COVID-19. Assay used: immunoSEQ multiplex PCR; TCRdb lists only in-frame clones, some missing. Of about 240,000 clones in the sample, roughly 91% were seen once. Sequenced sample: PBMCs or T cells enriched from blood (not recorded which). These receptors were taken from a woman between 25 and 40 years old who had recovered from COVID-19.

The gene calls are TRBV28 and TRBJ1-2, with D uncertain. From germline, CDR1 is MDHEN and CDR2 SYDVKM. The ends were cut back, 5 bases at V and 2 bases at J, with 6 bases in the middle. This CDR3 is built from 12 residues. The CDR3: CASSPRNYGYTF. DNA of the CDR3: TGTGCCAGCAGTCCCAGGAACTATGGCTACACCTTC.

V usage is TRBV7-2 and J usage is TRBJ1-4; D remains unclear. The ends were cut back, 5 bases at V and 6 bases at J, with 10 bases in the middle. The CDR3 runs 13 residues. The germline V gene has CDR1 SGHTA and CDR2 FQGNSA. CDR3 sequence reads: CASSLTQYEKLFF. CDR3 nucleotides: TGTGCCAGCAGCCTCACCCAGTATGAAAAACTGTTTTTT.

The rearrangement links TRBV30 to TRBJ2-7, with 9 bases lining up with TRBD1. The CDR3 contains 15 residues. The V segment lost 6 bases and the J segment 3 bases; nucleotides outside the gene matches: 12. Germline V lookup: CDR1 GTSNPN, CDR2 SVGIG (reference sequence). The CDR3 loop is CACTPGQGLYYEQYF. The CDR3 DNA follows: TGTGCCTGTACACCGGGACAGGGACTTTACTACGAGCAGTACTTC. Looking up the rest from reference TRBV30 and TRBJ2-7 gives the full variable domain: SQTIHQWPATLVQPVGSPLSLECTVEGTSNPNLYWYRQAAGRGLQLLFYSVGIGQISSEVPQNLSASRPQDRQFILSSKKLLLSDSGFYLCACTPGQGLYYEQYFGPGTRLTVT.

The chain is built from TRBV29-1 and TRBJ2-5, with TRBD2 matching 7 bases. Germline V gene data show CDR1 as SQVTM and CDR2 as ANQGSEA. V lost 6 bases, J lost 2 bases, and 3 bases stayed unmatched. CDR3 size: 12 residues. The CDR3 spells CSVLAVQETQYF. In nucleotides, the CDR3 is TGCAGCGTCCTAGCGGTACAAGAGACCCAGTACTTC.

This chain links TRBV9 with TRBJ1-5; possible D gene TRBD1, 5 bases. The CDR3 spans 14 residues. V lost 3 bases and J 6 bases, leaving 13 bases between the germline ends. Germline values: CDR1 SGDLS, CDR2 YYNGEE. In DNA, the CDR3 is TGTGCCAGCAGCGGCGGGGGTTTAGGTCAGCCCCAGCATTTT. Protein: CASSGGGLGQPQHF. The whole variable domain, filled in from reference TRBV9 and TRBJ1-5, reads DSGVTQTPKHLITATGQRVTLRCSPRSGDLSVYWYQQSLDQGLQFLIQYYNGEERAKGNILERFSAQQFPDLHSELNLSSLELGDSALYFCASSGGGLGQPQHFGDGTRLSIL.

This clone appeared once. The chain recombines TRBV7-9 with TRBJ1-4; 12 bases are a match to TRBD1. The V segment lost 5 bases and the J segment 8 bases; nucleotides outside the gene matches: 12. Germline lookup yields CDR1 SEHNR and CDR2 FQNEAQ (reference sequence). The CDR3 runs 17 residues. CDR3 nucleotides: TGTGCCAGCAGCGCCGGGGACAGGGGGCGATTGGCGGAAAAACTGTTTTTT. Translation gives CASSAGDRGRLAEKLFF.

The chain uses TRBV7-2 and TRBJ1-4; D ambiguous. Germline CDR1 is SGHTA and CDR2 is FQGNSA. V lost 0 bases and J 5 bases, leaving 4 bases between the germline ends. CDR3 length equals 13 residues. As DNA, the CDR3 is TGTGCCAGCAGCTTAGCAATAAATGAAAAACTGTTTTTT. Translated: CASSLAINEKLFF.

In DNA, the CDR3 is TGCGCCAGCAGCCAGCCAGCAGGTCAGGGGAATTCACCCCTCCACTTT. It yields the protein CASSQPAGQGNSPLHF. The gene calls are TRBV4-1 and TRBJ1-6; D might be TRBD1 (6 bases). The CDR3 totals 16 residues. Germline V gene lookup returns CDR1 MGHRA and CDR2 YSYEKL. The V and J ends lost 3 bases and 7 bases respectively, with 16 bases between them.

The gene calls are TRBV29-1 and TRBJ1-3; D possibly corresponds to TRBD1 (6 bases). Trimming took 4 bases from V and 2 from J, leaving 12 bases between them. From germline, CDR1 is SQVTM and CDR2 ANQGSEA. The CDR3 is 14 amino acids. CDR3: CSVGRSGAGNTIYF. For the CDR3, the DNA is TGCAGCGTTGGCCGGTCAGGGGCTGGAAACACCATATATTTT.

The V and J genes are TRBV5-1 and TRBJ1-1, with D perhaps matching TRBD1 (6 bases). This CDR3 is 14 amino acids long. Per germline, CDR1 SGHRS and CDR2 YFSETQ. The V and J ends lost 0 bases and 8 bases respectively, with 14 bases between them. CDR3 loop: CASSLALGAKEAFF. The CDR3 DNA reads TGCGCCAGCAGCTTGGCGCTGGGGGCCAAAGAAGCTTTCTTT.

This rearrangement joins TRBV6-5 to TRBJ1-1; TRBD1 agrees at 7 bases. With V trimmed by 0 bases and J by 3 bases, 7 bases remained unmatched. Germline V lookup: CDR1 MNHEY, CDR2 SVGAGI. The CDR3 consists of 16 residues. DNA of the CDR3: TGTGCCAGCAGTTACTCGCAGGCAGGGGGGTACACTGAAGCTTTCTTT. As protein: CASSYSQAGGYTEAFF.

This clone was observed a handful of times. V and J are TRBV29-1 and TRBJ2-1; 11 positions match TRBD2. The V and J ends lost 8 bases and 1 base, in that order; junction bases with no gene match: 16. This CDR3 region has 18 residues. Germline V CDR1 and CDR2: SQVTM, ANQGSEA. For the CDR3, the DNA is TGCAGCACCCAAAGGAGGGGACTAGCGGATACATCCTACAATGAGCAGTTCTTC. This codes for CSTQRRGLADTSYNEQFF.

This clone has more than one count but fewer than ten. The chain carries TRBV3-1 (or the pseudogene TRBV3-2) and TRBJ1-5, with 9 nucleotides matching TRBD1. The CDR3 totals 15 residues. CDR1 is LGHDT, CDR2 YNNKEL, per germline (reference sequence). The V gene end was trimmed by 3 bases and the J gene end by 7 bases; junction bases not matched to a gene: 7. The DNA for the CDR3 is TGTGCCAGCAGCCAGGGGACAGGGAGAGGACAGCCCCAGCATTTT. Translated, it gives CASSQGTGRGQPQHF.

In this sample, this clone turned up a few times. CDR3 bases: TGTGCCAGCAGTCCCTACAGGGGGAGCAATCAGCCCCAGCATTTT. This encodes CASSPYRGSNQPQHF. This chain uses TRBV27 with TRBJ1-5; the match to TRBD1 covers 8 bases. The CDR3 length is 15 residues. Per germline, CDR1 MNHEY and CDR2 SMNVEV (reference sequence). V lost 5 bases, J lost 1 base, and 4 bases stayed unmatched.